The 13 T cell receptor beta chains below all came from one sample that was sequenced in a study of cytomegalovirus exposure and HLA in healthy donors (dated 2017 in TCRdb). Receptor amplification or capture employed the immunoSEQ multiplex PCR assay. A mixture of 60 forward primers for TCR Vbeta segments and 13 reverse primers for TCR Jbeta segments was used in the multiplex PCR. Imported from immuneACCESS, the table was reduced by TCRdb to in-frame sequences with V and J called. These copies leave out some clones; in studies compared against another copy, an unresolved V gene accounts for under half, and the cause of the remainder is not known. The sample table holds approximately 190,000 clones, of which roughly 83% were seen once. About 0.25% of the sample lies in the top ten. Sequenced material: PBMCs. These receptors all come from a boy aged 5-17 years in good health and CMV-seronegative.

This chain links TRBV18 with TRBJ2-3; D might be TRBD2 (5 bases). This CDR3 has 15 amino acids. Germline V gene lookup returns CDR1 KGHSH and CDR2 LQKENI. V lost 3 bases and J 4 bases, leaving 14 bases between the germline ends. The CDR3 sequence is CASSPLPERADTQYF. The CDR3 DNA reads as TGTGCCAGCTCACCCCTCCCCGAGAGGGCAGATACGCAGTATTTT. Supplemented by reference TRBV18 and TRBJ2-3, the full variable domain reads NAGVMQNPRHLVRRRGQEARLRCSPMKGHSHVYWYRQLPEEGLKFMVYLQKENIIDESGMPKERFSAEFPKEGPSILRIQQVVRGDSAAYFCASSPLPERADTQYFGPGTRLTVL.

This clone was observed a few times. This CDR3 is CASRQERNTEAFF. As DNA, the CDR3 is TGCGCCAGCCGACAGGAAAGGAACACTGAAGCTTTCTTT. This chain joins TRBV5-1 and TRBJ1-1; a weak D match, TRBD1 (6 bases). Germline V gene data show CDR1 as SGHRS and CDR2 as YFSETQ. This CDR3 spans 13 amino acids. Trimming removed 7 bases from V and 1 base from J, with 11 bases in between. The full variable domain, with the rest looked up from reference TRBV5-1 and TRBJ1-1, is KAGVTQTPRYLIKTRGQQVTLSCSPISGHRSVSWYQQTPGQGLQFLFEYFSETQRNKGNFPGRFSGRQFSNSRSEMNVSTLELGDSALYLCASRQERNTEAFFGQGTRLTVV.

The chain has TRBV6-5 and TRBJ1-1; the D gene is possibly TRBD1 (6 bases). Trimming stripped 6 bases from V and 8 bases from J, with 13 bases between. The V gene's germline CDR1 is MNHEY and CDR2 SVGAGI. This CDR3 contains 12 residues. The CDR3 DNA reads as TGTGCCAGCAGAACAGGGTTGTTGGAAGCTTTCTTT. It encodes CASRTGLLEAFF.

The J gene is TRBJ1-2, the V gene TRBV7-2; 8 bases align to TRBD1. The CDR3 extends over 14 amino acids. J gave up 3 bases and V 7 bases, and 7 bases lay outside the gene matches. CDR1 is SGHTA and CDR2 is FQGNSA in the germline V gene. The CDR3 is CASNPDRGDYGYTF. The CDR3 bases are TGTGCCAGCAACCCTGACAGGGGTGACTATGGCTACACCTTC.

This chain joins TRBV29-1 and TRBJ2-2, with 8 bases that match TRBD1. The germline V gene encodes CDR1 SQVTM and CDR2 ANQGSEA. The CDR3 runs 13 residues. With 6 bases clipped from V and 6 bases from J, the junction kept 6 bases outside the gene matches. The CDR3 region is CSVLPGGAGELFF. As DNA, the CDR3 is TGCAGCGTCTTACCAGGGGGCGCCGGGGAGCTGTTTTTT.

The V and J genes are TRBV27 and TRBJ2-3; unclear D gene. V lost 5 bases and J 2 bases, leaving 14 bases between the germline ends. Germline V lookup: CDR1 MNHEY, CDR2 SMNVEV (reference sequence). The CDR3 contains 15 residues. The CDR3 DNA reads as TGTGCCAGCAGTGCATTCGCAGCGTCCACAGATACGCAGTATTTT. It codes for CASSAFAASTDTQYF.

This rearrangement joins TRBV21-1 to TRBJ2-7; whether TRBD1, the table's D call, matches the DNA was not checked. TRBV21-1 has pseudogene status. The CDR3 runs to 17 residues. This CDR3 is CASSKVEGGQSSYEQYF. In DNA, the CDR3 is TGTGCCAGCAGCAAAGTAGAGGGGGGACAGAGCTCCTACGAGCAGTACTTC.

This chain uses TRBV2 with TRBJ1-2; 8 nucleotides match TRBD1. CDR1 and CDR2 (germline): SNHLY, FYNNEI. After removal of 10 bases from V and 4 bases from J, the junction contained 5 bases not matched to a gene. CDR3 size: 12 residues. This CDR3 reads CATRDRGYGYTF. CDR3 nucleotides: TGTGCCACCCGAGACAGGGGCTATGGCTACACCTTC.

The rearrangement links TRBV12-5 to TRBJ1-6; 8 positions match TRBD1. The junction had 3 bases not matched to a gene; V was cut back by 3 bases and J by 5 bases. Germline-derived CDR1 and CDR2 are LGHNT and FRNRAP. CDR3 size: 15 residues. CDR3 in amino acids: CASGFSTGDNSPLHF. As DNA, the CDR3 is TGTGCTAGTGGTTTTTCGACAGGGGATAATTCACCCCTCCACTTT. The full variable domain, its missing parts supplied by reference TRBV12-5 and TRBJ1-6, is DARVTQTPRHKVTEMGQEVTMRCQPILGHNTVFWYRQTMMQGLELLAYFRNRAPLDDSGMPKDRFSAEMPDATLATLKIQPSEPRDSAVYFCASGFSTGDNSPLHFGNGTRLTVT.

The chain links TRBV12-5 to TRBJ1-1; weak D call: TRBD1 (5 bases). CDR1 is LGHNT and CDR2 is FRNRAP in the germline V gene. The CDR3 has 16 residues. The germline V and J ends were trimmed by 7 bases and 0 bases, with 18 bases remaining between them. CDR3 DNA sequence: TGTGCTAGTGCCAGAAAAGGTGACAGCATGAACACTGAAGCTTTCTTT. This translates into CASARKGDSMNTEAFF.

The rearrangement uses TRBV5-1 and TRBJ1-2; 8 bases map to TRBD1. This CDR3 has 15 residues. The J segment lost 8 bases and the V segment lost 4 bases, leaving 13 bases of the junction unmatched. Germline V gene lookup returns CDR1 SGHRS and CDR2 YFSETQ. In DNA form, the CDR3 reads TGCGCCAGCAGCCTCCAAACTACTACAGGGGGGGGCTACACCTTC. Its translation is CASSLQTTTGGGYTF.

V gene TRBV27 combines with J gene TRBJ2-7, with 8 nucleotides matching TRBD2. The junction had 21 bases not matched to a gene; V was cut back by 8 bases and J by 6 bases. The CDR3 consists of 17 residues. The V gene's germline CDR1 is MNHEY and CDR2 SMNVEV (reference sequence). The CDR3 sequence is CASPDSSGTRVLFEQYF. Here the CDR3 DNA reads TGTGCCAGCCCCGACAGCTCCGGGACTAGGGTTTTGTTCGAGCAGTACTTC.

The chain employs TRBV5-6 and TRBJ1-3; D not resolved. The germline V gene has CDR1 SGHDT and CDR2 YYEEEE. Between the trimmed V and J ends, which lost 4 bases and 1 base, there was a span of 6 bases. The CDR3 contains 13 residues. This CDR3 reads CASSPLSGNTIYF. The CDR3 nucleotides read TGTGCCAGCAGCCCTCTTTCTGGAAACACCATATATTTT. The variable domain in full, with the rest retrieved from reference TRBV5-6 and TRBJ1-3, is DAGVTQSPTHLIKTRGQQVTLRCSPKSGHDTVSWYQQALGQGPQFIFQYYEEEERQRGNFPDRFSGHQFPNYSSELNVNALLLGDSALYLCASSPLSGNTIYFGEGSWLTVV.